This T cell receptor beta chain was recorded in a study of shared clonotypes between healthy human individuals. Repertoires were generated with immunoSEQ multiplex PCR, while TCRdb's copy carries only in-frame clones and drops some. The table shows about 1.9 million clones, with over 85% occurring only once. The naive CD8 subset, CD45RO-negative cells positively selected for CCR7, excluded terminally differentiated effector memory CD45RA+ cells. This TCR derives from a man between 18 and 29 years old in good health. Some clones in this sample may be carry-over from other donors' samples. Sequencing input: naive CD8+ T cells from PBMCs.

The CDR3 DNA is TGTGCCAGCAGCCCCGACGGCCGCGGTGGCTACACCTTC. Its protein product is CASSPDGRGGYTF. The chain couples TRBV7-6 to TRBJ1-2, with no clear D. V dropped 5 bases and J dropped 7 bases, with 14 bases sitting between them. This CDR3 is 13 amino acids long. Germline lookup yields CDR1 SGHVS and CDR2 FNYEAQ.